The T cell receptor beta chain described here comes from a study of cytomegalovirus exposure and HLA in healthy donors. Whole-study findings and limits: A few CMV-associated chains proved CMV antigen-specific in vitro. Most subjects had HLA-A and HLA-B alleles reportedly predicted accurately by TCR beta sequences.

To note about this clone: Antigen unknown.

PCR employed 60 Vbeta and 13 Jbeta primers. Libraries were prepared by immunoSEQ multiplex PCR; TCRdb keeps only in-frame clonotypes and omits some of them. The sample has 130,000 to 150,000 clones, around 77% seen once. The V end was cut by 7 bases, the J end by 8 bases, with 15 bases between. Germline lookup yields CDR1 SNHLY and CDR2 FYNNEI. This CDR3 region has 14 residues. This receptor was obtained from a woman between 50 and 59 years old in good health and CMV-seronegative. The sample consisted of PBMCs. V is TRBV2 and J is TRBJ1-6; D is undetermined. The CDR3 DNA sequence: TGTGCCAGCAAAATGAGGTTGCTCGATTCACCCCTCCACTTT. It codes for CASKMRLLDSPLHF.